The rows below give T cell receptor beta chains drawn from one sample of a study of T-cell reconstitution after alpha-beta-depleted transplantation in children. TCRdb called the PCR reads again in MiXCR, with one record for every CDR3 protein. The sample yields 150,000 to 250,000 distinct CDR3 sequences, roughly 6% seen once. The sample here was PBMCs, taken before TCRalphabeta/CD19-depleted stem cell transplant. The receptor source for this set is a girl in the first two years of life with combined immunodeficiency, due to receive a stem cell transplant. Both conserved end residues are part of each CDR3. Each record gives: D gene, clone size, CDR3 length, V gene, J gene, CDR3 protein, CDR3 DNA. The D gene is left open where the match is weak. Size values are once, few and many counts, or a class for expanded clones, and some rows have none.

>NA|many|14|TRBV3-1|TRBJ2-5
CASSQDLRQETQYF
TGTGCCAGCAGCCAAGATCTACGACAAGAGACCCAGTACTTC
>TRBD1|many|16|TRBV13|TRBJ2-5
CASSSQTGGGVETQYF
TGTGCCAGCAGCTCCCAAACAGGGGGCGGCGTAGAGACCCAGTACTTC
>NA|NA|14|TRBV24-1|TRBJ2-1
CATSDPAGINEQFF
TGTGCCACCAGTGATCCCGCGGGGATCAATGAGCAGTTCTTC
>TRBD1|many|15|TRBV20-1|TRBJ2-7
CSARPYRTGRGEQYF
TGCAGTGCTAGGCCGTATCGGACAGGGCGGGGCGAGCAGTACTTC
>NA|few|12|TRBV7-9|TRBJ2-1
CASSLVVNEQFF
TGTGCCAGCAGCTTAGTTGTCAATGAGCAGTTCTTC
>TRBD2|many|17|TRBV20-1|TRBJ2-1
CSARATSGGAVVNEQFF
TGCAGTGCTAGGGCGACTAGCGGGGGGGCCGTGGTGAATGAGCAGTTCTTC
>NA|many|15|TRBV7-9|TRBJ2-7
CASSPSLQGLYEQYF
TGTGCCAGCAGCCCCTCTCTCCAGGGTCTCTACGAGCAGTACTTC
>TRBD2|many|16|TRBV7-2|TRBJ2-7
CASSTGLAGGSYEQYF
TGTGCCAGCAGTACCGGACTAGCGGGAGGTTCCTACGAGCAGTACTTC
>NA|many|15|TRBV20-1|TRBJ2-1
CSETSDPSSYNEQFF
TGCAGTGAAACCTCCGACCCGTCTTCCTACAATGAGCAGTTCTTC
>NA|few|16|TRBV28|TRBJ1-2
CASSDPGGDGNYGYTF
TGTGCCAGCAGTGACCCAGGAGGGGACGGTAACTATGGCTACACCTTC
>NA|many|13|TRBV2|TRBJ2-3
CASRRLLADTQYF
TGTGCCAGCAGAAGGCTCCTCGCGGATACGCAGTATTTT
>TRBD2|NA|14|TRBV7-9|TRBJ2-1
CASGREGSYNEQFF
TGTGCCAGTGGACGGGAGGGCTCTTACAATGAGCAGTTCTTC
>NA|many|17|TRBV9|TRBJ1-6
CASSVEVERGNNSPLHF
TGTGCCAGCAGCGTAGAGGTTGAAAGGGGGAATAATTCACCCCTCCACTTT
>TRBD1|many|16|TRBV7-2|TRBJ2-7
CASSLGDRGYLDEQYF
TGTGCCAGCAGCTTGGGCGACAGGGGCTATCTGGACGAGCAGTACTTC
>TRBD2|NA|18|TRBV20-1|TRBJ2-1
CSARDLDGLAGERNEQFF
TGCAGTGCTAGAGATCTAGATGGACTAGCGGGAGAAAGGAATGAGCAGTTCTTC
>TRBD1|many|17|TRBV27|TRBJ2-6
CASRLGQDLSGANVLTF
TGTGCCAGCCGGCTTGGACAGGACCTCTCTGGGGCCAACGTCCTGACTTTC
>TRBD2|many|14|TRBV20-1|TRBJ2-1
CSAGLAGGGYEQFF
TGCAGTGCCGGACTAGCGGGGGGGGGTTATGAGCAGTTCTTC
>NA|many|12|TRBV29-1|TRBJ1-1
CSVGSLNTEAFF
TGCAGCGTTGGGAGCTTGAACACTGAAGCTTTCTTT
>NA|many|16|TRBV7-8|TRBJ2-2
CASSLLTGGGTGELFF
TGTGCCAGCAGCTTATTAACAGGGGGGGGAACCGGGGAGCTGTTTTTT
>NA|few|15|TRBV28|TRBJ2-2
CASRDPGQNTGELFF
TGTGCCAGCCGCGACCCCGGGCAGAACACCGGGGAGCTGTTTTTT
>NA|many|14|TRBV7-3|TRBJ2-2
CASSLNSRSGELFF
TGTGCCAGCAGCTTAAACTCTAGATCCGGGGAGCTGTTTTTT
>NA|many|15|TRBV5-1|TRBJ2-3
CASSSGVYGTDTQYF
TGCGCCAGCAGCTCAGGGGTTTACGGCACAGATACGCAGTATTTT
>NA|few|19|TRBV7-8|TRBJ1-3
CASSLGRLYATASGNTIYF
TGTGCCAGCAGCTTAGGGAGGCTCTATGCTACCGCCTCTGGAAACACCATATATTTT
>NA|many|13|TRBV12-3/TRBV12-4|TRBJ1-1
CASTQMVLTEAFF
TGTGCCAGCACCCAGATGGTTCTCACTGAAGCTTTCTTT
>TRBD1|many|14|TRBV6-5|TRBJ1-1
CASSYSQGVTEAFF
TGTGCCAGCAGTTACTCGCAGGGGGTCACTGAAGCTTTCTTT
>NA|many|16|TRBV7-8|TRBJ2-5
CASSPLGFPRRETQYF
TGTGCCAGCAGCCCCTTGGGTTTCCCCAGGCGAGAGACCCAGTACTTC
>NA|many|14|TRBV27|TRBJ2-2
CASSLGHHTGELFF
TGTGCCAGCAGTTTGGGACACCACACCGGGGAGCTGTTTTTT
>NA|NA|13|TRBV4-2|TRBJ2-5
CASSQDGGTSQYF
TGTGCCAGCAGCCAAGATGGAGGGACGTCCCAGTACTTC
>NA|many|14|TRBV29-1|TRBJ1-1
CSVERGGKNTEAFF
TGCAGCGTTGAAAGAGGGGGGAAGAACACTGAAGCTTTCTTT
>TRBD2|NA|16|TRBV27|TRBJ2-7
CASSSRTSGPAYEQYF
TGTGCCAGCAGTTCACGGACTAGCGGACCAGCCTACGAGCAGTACTTC
>TRBD2|NA|15|TRBV12-3/TRBV12-4|TRBJ2-1
CASSSTGGRSNEQFF
TGTGCCAGCAGTTCTACGGGAGGGCGGTCCAATGAGCAGTTCTTC
>NA|few|13|TRBV19|TRBJ1-5
CASSRQLNQPQHF
TGTGCCAGTAGTCGGCAGCTCAATCAGCCCCAGCATTTT
>NA|many|11|TRBV29-1|TRBJ2-3
CSSYLGHTQYF
TGCAGCTCCTACCTCGGGCATACGCAGTATTTT
>NA|NA|14|TRBV2|TRBJ1-1
CASRVRDGNTEAFF
TGTGCCAGCAGGGTCCGGGACGGGAACACTGAAGCTTTCTTT
>NA|few|16|TRBV6-1|TRBJ1-5
CASSEGGLGGSQPQHF
TGTGCCAGCAGTGAAGGAGGGTTGGGGGGAAGCCAGCCCCAGCATTTT
>NA|NA|14|TRBV27|TRBJ1-2
CASSHGVPWDGYTF
TGTGCCAGCAGTCATGGGGTCCCTTGGGATGGCTACACCTTC
>NA|many|14|TRBV28|TRBJ2-5
CASSTLAIGETQYF
TGTGCCAGCAGTACCCTAGCAATCGGAGAGACCCAGTACTTC
>NA|many|13|TRBV30|TRBJ2-1
CAWSVIRDNEQFF
TGTGCCTGGAGTGTGATAAGGGACAATGAGCAGTTCTTC
>TRBD1|many|17|TRBV24-1|TRBJ2-1
CATSENTGTGRYNEQFF
TGTGCCACCAGTGAAAATACCGGGACAGGGCGTTACAATGAGCAGTTCTTC
>TRBD2|many|18|TRBV5-1|TRBJ2-1
CASSLLSGRLAGGNEQFF
TGCGCCAGCAGCTTGTTAAGTGGTCGGCTAGCGGGAGGTAATGAGCAGTTCTTC
>NA|many|15|TRBV4-3|TRBJ1-3
CASRSGTESLNTIYF
TGCGCCAGCAGGTCCGGGACGGAAAGTCTCAACACCATATATTTT
>NA|many|11|TRBV29-1|TRBJ2-2
CSVEGPGELFF
TGCAGCGTTGAAGGGCCCGGGGAGCTGTTTTTT
>NA|few|18|TRBV6-2/TRBV6-3|TRBJ2-5
CASSYRGGGTGAWKTQYF
TGTGCCAGCAGTTACCGGGGTGGGGGGACGGGGGCTTGGAAGACCCAGTACTTC
>NA|NA|14|TRBV12-3/TRBV12-4|TRBJ1-2
CASSPPGMGYGYTF
TGTGCCAGCAGTCCCCCGGGGATGGGCTATGGCTACACCTTC
>NA|many|16|TRBV4-1|TRBJ2-5
CASSQMGTYDQETQYF
TGCGCCAGCAGCCAGATGGGGACATACGACCAAGAGACCCAGTACTTC
>TRBD2|many|16|TRBV7-6|TRBJ2-1
CASSSHERGTYNEQFF
TGTGCCAGCAGCTCACACGAGCGGGGGACCTACAATGAGCAGTTCTTC